This T cell receptor (beta chain) was sequenced in a study of T cell responses to AZD1222 COVID-19 vaccine. Assay: immunoSEQ multiplex PCR; the TCRdb copy retains only in-frame clones and omits some. The repertoire holds 190,000 or so clones, with 80% to 95% as singletons. Deletions cut 2 bases from V and 0 bases from J, with 8 bases between. This CDR3 contains 15 residues. Germline CDR1 MNHEY, CDR2 SVGAGI. Sequenced here: peripheral blood, sampled 28 days after the second AZD1222 dose. The chain employs TRBV6-5 and TRBJ1-5; possibly TRBD1 for D (6 bases). This sequence originates from an adult who received the AZD1222 COVID-19 vaccine. CDR3 sequence reads: CASSYGGPSNQPQHF. Written as DNA, the CDR3 is TGTGCCAGCAGTTACGGGGGGCCTAGCAATCAGCCCCAGCATTTT.